This passage covers 3 T cell receptor beta chains from one sample sequenced in a study of blood T cell repertoires in COVID-19. Some clones are missing from TCRdb's copy, which holds only in-frame ones; the method was immunoSEQ multiplex PCR. The data contain approximately 380,000 clones, roughly nine tenths of them singletons. The sequenced material came from PBMCs or T cells enriched from blood (not recorded which). Receptors were obtained from a woman aged 40 to 50 who had been exposed to COVID-19.

The V call is TRBV19, the J call TRBJ1-2, with 9 bases fitting TRBD1. J lost 4 bases, V lost 6 bases, and 12 bases had no gene match. The CDR3 runs to 16 residues. The germline V gene has CDR1 LNHDA and CDR2 SQIVND (reference sequence). CDR3 sequence: CASSLTQGARGYGYTF. The DNA of the CDR3 is TGTGCCAGTAGCCTTACACAGGGGGCGCGGGGCTATGGCTACACCTTC. The full variable domain, completed using reference TRBV19 and TRBJ1-2, is DGGITQSPKYLFRKEGQNVTLSCEQNLNHDAMYWYRQDPGQGLRLIYYSQIVNDFQKGDIAEGYSVSREKKESFPLTVTSAQKNPTAFYLCASSLTQGARGYGYTFGSGTRLTVV.

The rearrangement joins TRBV24-1 to TRBJ2-1; TRBD1 agrees at 10 bases. This CDR3 is 18 amino acids long. The ends lost 2 bases at V and 0 bases at J; junction bases unmatched: 6. Germline CDR1 reads KGHDR; CDR2 reads SFDVKD. The CDR3 is CATSDSGRDRGSYNEQFF. The CDR3 region has the DNA TGTGCCACCAGTGATTCGGGCCGGGACAGGGGCTCCTACAATGAGCAGTTCTTC.

The chain carries TRBV19 and TRBJ2-7, with D possibly TRBD1 on 6 matching bases. V was clipped by 4 bases and J by 2 bases, with 12 bases between them. The CDR3 contains 14 residues. CDR1 is LNHDA, CDR2 SQIVND, per germline (reference sequence). As DNA, the CDR3 is TGTGCCAGTAGTAAATACACAGGGACCTACGAGCAGTACTTC. Amino acid sequence: CASSKYTGTYEQYF.